This TCR beta chain originates from a study of cytomegalovirus exposure and HLA in healthy donors. Study results and caveats: When analyzed later, the rates of TCR association showed variation by HLA locus, with DRB1 the most and HLA-C the fewest. Rarity marked most TCR sequences, yet some public TCRs occurred in many donors.

CDR3 size: 13 residues. V was trimmed by 3 bases and J by 4 bases, leaving 8 bases between them. CDR1 and CDR2 from the germline V gene are MNHNS and SASEGT. This clone was counted a single time. Its antigen is undetermined. 13 Jbeta primers and 60 Vbeta primers were used for the PCR. The table came from immunoSEQ multiplex PCR; TCRdb's copy has only in-frame clones and leaves some out. The repertoire holds 200,000 to 250,000 clones, with over 75% as singletons. The chain links TRBV6-1 to TRBJ2-3; D gene ambiguous. The source material was PBMCs. This sequence originates from a woman between 50 and 59 years old in good health and CMV-seropositive. The CDR3: CASSESGPDTQYF. CDR3 sequence (DNA): TGTGCCAGCAGTGAGTCTGGGCCAGATACGCAGTATTTT.